Below, 8 T cell receptor beta chains from the same sample are listed, as sequenced in a study of T-cell reconstitution after alpha-beta-depleted transplantation in children. The authors prepared the TCRbeta library with unique molecular identifiers. TCRdb reanalysed the PCR reads using MiXCR and keeps one entry per CDR3 protein. Of roughly 300,000 distinct CDR3 sequences listed, about 10% were seen once; the top ten hold roughly a tenth. This sample comprised PBMCs from the stem cell graft donor, obtained from the stem cell graft. These receptors were collected from a human donor who donated a stem cell graft to a child with SCID.

This clonotype was seen a handful of times. This rearrangement joins TRBV6-5 to TRBJ1-2; no definite D call. The CDR3 has 11 amino acids. From germline, CDR1 is MNHEY and CDR2 SVGAGI. Trimming took 6 bases from V and 5 from J, leaving 7 bases between them. CDR3 DNA: TGTGCCAGCAGGGACGGATATGGCTACACCTTC. This sequence encodes CASRDGYGYTF.

This clonotype was seen repeatedly, ten times or more. The CDR3 DNA follows: TGTGCCAGCAGCGACAGGGGGTACAATGAGCAGTTCTTC. Translation: CASSDRGYNEQFF. This chain joins TRBV5-6 and TRBJ2-1; 9 nucleotides align to TRBD1. The V segment lost 4 bases and the J segment 4 bases; nucleotides outside the gene matches: 0. The CDR3 length is 13 residues. Germline CDR1 is SGHDT and CDR2 is YYEEEE.

V gene TRBV18 combines with J gene TRBJ1-4; D uncertain. V lost 3 bases and J lost 9, with 11 bases in between. CDR1 and CDR2 (germline): KGHSH, LQKENI. The CDR3 runs to 13 residues. This CDR3 reads CASSPQDGKKLFF. The DNA for the CDR3 is TGTGCCAGCTCACCTCAGGACGGTAAAAAACTGTTTTTT. Based on the CDR3 plus reference TRBV18 and TRBJ1-4, the full variable domain is NAGVMQNPRHLVRRRGQEARLRCSPMKGHSHVYWYRQLPEEGLKFMVYLQKENIIDESGMPKERFSAEFPKEGPSILRIQQVVRGDSAAYFCASSPQDGKKLFFGSGTQLSVL.

The chain uses TRBV6-1 and TRBJ2-3, with 7 bases that match TRBD1. The CDR3 is 15 amino acids. Germline loops: CDR1 MNHNS, CDR2 SASEGT. Unmatched junction bases numbered 6, after V lost 5 bases and J lost 1 base. This CDR3 reads CASSRPGTGTDTQYF. In DNA form, the CDR3 reads TGTGCCAGCAGTCGGCCCGGGACAGGCACAGATACGCAGTATTTT.

The chain employs TRBV11-2 and TRBJ2-1; D not certain. V lost 8 bases to trimming and J lost 9 bases, with 11 bases between them. Germline assignment: CDR1 SGHAT and CDR2 FQNNGV. This CDR3 spans 11 amino acids. The CDR3 protein is CASGLGGEQFF. DNA for the CDR3: TGTGCCAGCGGTTTGGGCGGTGAGCAGTTCTTC.

This clonotype was observed a few times. The chain combines TRBV19 with TRBJ2-1; 7 nucleotides match TRBD2. V shed 2 bases, J shed 0 bases, and the junction held 7 bases outside the gene matches. CDR3 length equals 17 residues. Germline loops: CDR1 LNHDA, CDR2 SQIVND (reference sequence). CDR3 region: CASSIRASGLSYNEQFF. In nucleotides, the CDR3 is TGTGCCAGTAGTATAAGGGCTAGCGGCCTCTCCTACAATGAGCAGTTCTTC.

This clonotype was seen many times. The J gene is TRBJ2-7, the V gene TRBV20-1, with D perhaps TRBD2 (5 bases). This CDR3 is built from 13 residues. CDR1 DFQATT and CDR2 SNEGSKA come from the germline V gene (reference sequence). The germline V and J ends were trimmed by 2 bases and 2 bases, with 10 bases remaining between them. As DNA, the CDR3 is TGCAGTGCTAGAAGGACTGAGCCCTACGAGCAGTACTTC. It codes for CSARRTEPYEQYF.

In this sample, this clonotype turned up many times. The chain employs TRBV5-1 and TRBJ2-2; 7 positions match TRBD1. This CDR3 spans 14 amino acids. Germline V CDR1 and CDR2: SGHRS, YFSETQ. Unmatched junction bases numbered 8, after V lost 7 bases and J lost 5 bases. CDR3 coding DNA: TGCGCCAGCCGACAGACAGGGTTTACCGGGGAGCTGTTTTTT. Translating gives CASRQTGFTGELFF. Complete variable domain (other parts from reference TRBV5-1 and TRBJ2-2): KAGVTQTPRYLIKTRGQQVTLSCSPISGHRSVSWYQQTPGQGLQFLFEYFSETQRNKGNFPGRFSGRQFSNSRSEMNVSTLELGDSALYLCASRQTGFTGELFFGEGSRLTVL.